The source of this T cell receptor (beta chain) is a study of CD8 T cells in Susac syndrome. RNA, at roughly 0.45 to 1 ug, was reverse transcribed with random hexamers. TCRdb called the immunoSEQ multiplex PCR reads again in MiXCR, with one record for every CDR3 protein. The sample has some 190,000 distinct CDR3 sequences; roughly 93% are singletons. For this clonotype: Its antigen is undetermined.

General study results and limits: No clonal expansion appeared among CD4+ T cells in Susac patients.

Trimming removed 5 bases from V and 7 bases from J, with 14 bases in between. CDR3 length: 13 residues. From germline, CDR1 is MDHEN and CDR2 SYDVKM. The V and J genes are TRBV28 and TRBJ2-5, with D perhaps being TRBD1 or TRBD2 (5 bases each). This receptor was obtained from a human donor with Susac syndrome. Sequencing was done on a sample of CD4+ T cells from PBMCs. DNA for the CDR3: TGTGCCAGCAGTCGACCCACGAGGGGGACCCAGTACTTC. It encodes CASSRPTRGTQYF.